This is a list of T cell receptor beta chains from one sample in a study of T cells in Graves' hyperthyroidism and ophthalmopathy. TCRdb reanalysed the multiplex PCR reads using MiXCR and keeps one entry per CDR3 protein. In the table there are around 540,000 distinct CDR3 sequences, 16% of which are singletons. Material: blood. The receptor set was obtained from a woman in her 30s with Graves' ophthalmopathy. The CDR3 runs from the conserved cysteine through the conserved F or W. Each record gives: V gene, D gene, clone size, J gene, CDR3 protein, CDR3 DNA. The D gene is left open where the match is weak. Rows may omit the clone size; those that give it use once, few, many or a size class.

TRBV5-5	.	.	TRBJ1-1	CASSARDMSGEAFF	TGTGCCAGCAGCGCCCGGGACATGTCTGGTGAAGCTTTCTTT
TRBV28	.	many	TRBJ1-5	CASHWDPNQPQHF	TGTGCCAGCCATTGGGACCCTAATCAGCCCCAGCATTTT
TRBV28	.	many	TRBJ2-1	CASSLQGSHEQFF	TGTGCCAGCAGTTTACAGGGATCCCATGAGCAGTTCTTC
TRBV6-1	TRBD2	many	TRBJ2-4	CASSDRPGTSGNIQYF	TGTGCCAGCAGTGATAGACCAGGGACTAGCGGAAACATTCAGTACTTC
TRBV5-1	.	many	TRBJ2-2	CASSFKGGSSTGELFF	TGCGCCAGCAGCTTTAAGGGTGGGAGCAGCACCGGGGAGCTGTTTTTT
TRBV5-1	TRBD1	.	TRBJ2-1	CASSITGTGYNEQFF	TGCGCCAGCAGCATCACCGGGACAGGGTACAATGAGCAGTTCTTC
TRBV20-1	TRBD2	.	TRBJ2-5	CSARTSGRAEREAQYF	TGCAGTGCTAGAACTAGCGGGAGGGCCGAGCGCGAGGCCCAGTACTTC
TRBV5-5	.	.	TRBJ2-5	CASSLSMTRGETQYF	TGTGCCAGCAGCTTGTCGATGACGAGGGGGGAGACCCAGTACTTC
TRBV18	TRBD2	.	TRBJ2-2	CASSPQLAAFTGELFF	TGTGCCAGCTCACCGCAACTAGCGGCGTTCACCGGGGAGCTGTTTTTT
TRBV5-1	TRBD1	.	TRBJ2-3	CASGTGGQDTQYF	TGCGCCAGCGGGACAGGGGGCCAGGATACGCAGTATTTT
TRBV28	.	many	TRBJ1-2	CASSSRWGRDNYGYTF	TGTGCCAGCAGCAGCCGTTGGGGCAGGGATAACTATGGCTACACCTTC
TRBV7-8	TRBD2	.	TRBJ2-5	CASNTAGKEETQYF	TGTGCCAGCAACACAGCGGGAAAGGAAGAGACCCAGTACTTC